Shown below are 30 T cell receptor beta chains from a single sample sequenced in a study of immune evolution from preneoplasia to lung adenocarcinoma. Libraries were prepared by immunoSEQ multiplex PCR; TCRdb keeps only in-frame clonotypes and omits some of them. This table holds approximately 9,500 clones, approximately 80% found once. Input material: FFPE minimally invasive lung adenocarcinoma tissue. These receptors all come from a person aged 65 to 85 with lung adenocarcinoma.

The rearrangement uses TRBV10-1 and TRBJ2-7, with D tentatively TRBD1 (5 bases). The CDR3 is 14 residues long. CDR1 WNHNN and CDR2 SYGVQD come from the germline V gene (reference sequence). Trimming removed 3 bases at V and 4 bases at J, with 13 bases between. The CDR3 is CASSEGPGAYEQYF. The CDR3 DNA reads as TGCGCCAGCAGTGAAGGGCCTGGGGCGTACGAGCAGTACTTC.

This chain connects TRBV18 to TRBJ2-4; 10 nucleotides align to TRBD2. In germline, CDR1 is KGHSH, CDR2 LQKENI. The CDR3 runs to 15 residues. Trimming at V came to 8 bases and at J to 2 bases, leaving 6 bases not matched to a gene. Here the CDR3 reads CASRTAGGTKNIQYF. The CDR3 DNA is TGTGCCAGCAGGACAGCGGGAGGGACCAAAAACATTCAGTACTTC.

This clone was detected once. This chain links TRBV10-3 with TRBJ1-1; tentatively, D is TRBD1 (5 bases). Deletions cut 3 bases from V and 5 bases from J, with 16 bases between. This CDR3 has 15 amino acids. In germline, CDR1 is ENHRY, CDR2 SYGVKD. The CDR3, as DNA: TGTGCCATCAGTGATAATCCAGGGAAGGGGACTGAAGCTTTCTTT. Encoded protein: CAISDNPGKGTEAFF.

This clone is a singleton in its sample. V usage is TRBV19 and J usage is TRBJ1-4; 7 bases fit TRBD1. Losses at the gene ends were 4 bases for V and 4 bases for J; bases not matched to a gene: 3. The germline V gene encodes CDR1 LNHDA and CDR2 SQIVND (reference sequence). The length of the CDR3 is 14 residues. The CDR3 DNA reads TGTGCCAGTAGTAAGGGACAGATTAATGAAAAACTGTTTTTT. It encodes CASSKGQINEKLFF.

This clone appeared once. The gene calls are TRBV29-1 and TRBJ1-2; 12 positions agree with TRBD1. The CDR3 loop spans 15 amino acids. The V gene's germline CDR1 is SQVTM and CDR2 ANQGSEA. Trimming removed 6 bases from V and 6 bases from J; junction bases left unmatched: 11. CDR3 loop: CSVDGTGGLGDGYTF. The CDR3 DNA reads TGCAGCGTCGACGGGACAGGGGGCCTTGGTGATGGCTACACCTTC.

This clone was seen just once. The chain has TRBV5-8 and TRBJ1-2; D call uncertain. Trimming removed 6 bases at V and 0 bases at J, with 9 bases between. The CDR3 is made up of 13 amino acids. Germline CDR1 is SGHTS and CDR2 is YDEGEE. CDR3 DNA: TGTGCCAGCACTTTAAGGCCTAACTATGGCTACACCTTC. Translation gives CASTLRPNYGYTF.

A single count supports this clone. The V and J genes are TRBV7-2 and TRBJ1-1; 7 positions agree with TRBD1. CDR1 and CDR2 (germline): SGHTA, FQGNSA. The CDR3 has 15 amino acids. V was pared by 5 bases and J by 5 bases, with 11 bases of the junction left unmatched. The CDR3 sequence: CASSLQGGSGTEAFF. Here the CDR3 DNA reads TGTGCCAGCAGCCTACAAGGGGGCTCGGGGACTGAAGCTTTCTTT.

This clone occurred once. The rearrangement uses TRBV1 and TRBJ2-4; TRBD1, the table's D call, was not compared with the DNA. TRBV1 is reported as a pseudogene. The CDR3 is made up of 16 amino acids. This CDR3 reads CTSSPTGNLAKNIQYF. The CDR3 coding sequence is TGCACCAGCAGCCCCACAGGGAATCTAGCCAAAAACATTCAGTACTTC.

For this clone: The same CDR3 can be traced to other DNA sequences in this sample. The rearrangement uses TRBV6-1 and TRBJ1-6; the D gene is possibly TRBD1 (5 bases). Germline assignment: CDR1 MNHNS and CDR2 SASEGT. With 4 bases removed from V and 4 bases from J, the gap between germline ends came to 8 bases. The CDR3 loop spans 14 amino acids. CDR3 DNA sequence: TGTGCCAGCAGTGCGGGACCGTATAATTCACCCCTCCACTTT. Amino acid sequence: CASSAGPYNSPLHF.

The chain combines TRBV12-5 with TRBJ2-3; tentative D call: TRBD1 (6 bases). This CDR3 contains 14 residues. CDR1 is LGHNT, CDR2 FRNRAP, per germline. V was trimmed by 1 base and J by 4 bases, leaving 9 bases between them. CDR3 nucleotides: TGTGCTAGTGGTTTGGGGACAGTTCCAGATACGCAGTATTTT. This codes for CASGLGTVPDTQYF.

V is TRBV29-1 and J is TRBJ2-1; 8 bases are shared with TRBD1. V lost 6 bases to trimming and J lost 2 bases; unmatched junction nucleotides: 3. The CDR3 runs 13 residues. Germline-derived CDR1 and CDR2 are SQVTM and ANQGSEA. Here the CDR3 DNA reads TGCAGCGTGCAGGGGGCAACCTACAATGAGCAGTTCTTC. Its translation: CSVQGATYNEQFF.

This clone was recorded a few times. CDR3 coding DNA: TGTGCCTGGAGTCCTTTTGCCTGGGAGAACTCCTACGAGCAGTACTTC. This translates into CAWSPFAWENSYEQYF. This chain joins TRBV30 and TRBJ2-7; possibly TRBD2 for D (5 bases). Trimming removed 2 bases from V and 0 bases from J, with 17 bases in between. CDR1 is GTSNPN and CDR2 is SVGIG in the germline V gene (reference sequence). The CDR3 runs 16 residues.

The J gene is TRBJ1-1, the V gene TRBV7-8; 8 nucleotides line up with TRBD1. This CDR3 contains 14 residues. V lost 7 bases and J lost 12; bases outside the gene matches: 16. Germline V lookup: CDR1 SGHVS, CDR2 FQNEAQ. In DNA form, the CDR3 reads TGTGCCAGCAAAAATCTAGGACAGGGAGGGTTACCTTTCTTT. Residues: CASKNLGQGGLPFF.

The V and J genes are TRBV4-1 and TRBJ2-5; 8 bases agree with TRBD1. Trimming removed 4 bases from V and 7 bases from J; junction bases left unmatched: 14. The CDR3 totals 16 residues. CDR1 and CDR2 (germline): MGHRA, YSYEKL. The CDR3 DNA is TGCGCCAGCAGCCCCTCTTCAGGGACAGGTGAAGGGACCCAGTACTTC. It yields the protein CASSPSSGTGEGTQYF.

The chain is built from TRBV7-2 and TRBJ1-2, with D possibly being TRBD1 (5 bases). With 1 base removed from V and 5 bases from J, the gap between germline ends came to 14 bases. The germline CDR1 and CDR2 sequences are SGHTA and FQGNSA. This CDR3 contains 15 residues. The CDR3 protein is CASSLGYQGSYGYTF. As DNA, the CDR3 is TGTGCCAGCAGCTTAGGGTATCAGGGTTCTTATGGCTACACCTTC.

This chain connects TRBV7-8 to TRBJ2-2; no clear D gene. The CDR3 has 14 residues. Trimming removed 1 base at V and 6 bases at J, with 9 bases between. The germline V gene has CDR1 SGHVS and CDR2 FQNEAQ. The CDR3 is CASSLVSAAGELFF. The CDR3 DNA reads TGTGCCAGCAGCTTAGTTTCGGCGGCCGGGGAGCTGTTTTTT.

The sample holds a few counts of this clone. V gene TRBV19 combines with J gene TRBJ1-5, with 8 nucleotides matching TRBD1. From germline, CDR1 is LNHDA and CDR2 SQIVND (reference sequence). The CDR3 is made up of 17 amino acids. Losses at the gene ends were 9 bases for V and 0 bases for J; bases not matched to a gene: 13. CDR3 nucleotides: TGTGCCAGCACCGACAGGGGAGTACTATATAGCAATCAGCCCCAGCATTTT. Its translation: CASTDRGVLYSNQPQHF.

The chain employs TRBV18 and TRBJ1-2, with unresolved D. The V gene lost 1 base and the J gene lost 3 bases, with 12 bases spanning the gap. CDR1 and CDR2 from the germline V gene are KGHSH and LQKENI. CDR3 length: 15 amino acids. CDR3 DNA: TGTGCCAGCTCACCACAGCAGCTCCTGCACTATGGCTACACCTTC. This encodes CASSPQQLLHYGYTF. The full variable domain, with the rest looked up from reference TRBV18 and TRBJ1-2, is NAGVMQNPRHLVRRRGQEARLRCSPMKGHSHVYWYRQLPEEGLKFMVYLQKENIIDESGMPKERFSAEFPKEGPSILRIQQVVRGDSAAYFCASSPQQLLHYGYTFGSGTRLTVV.

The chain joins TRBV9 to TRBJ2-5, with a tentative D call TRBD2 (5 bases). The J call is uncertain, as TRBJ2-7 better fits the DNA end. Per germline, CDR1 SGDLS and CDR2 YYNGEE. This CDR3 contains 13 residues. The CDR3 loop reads CASSAEGRTEQYF. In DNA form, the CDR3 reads TGTGCCAGCAGCGCAGAGGGCAGGACCGAGCAGTACTTC.

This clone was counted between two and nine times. DNA of the CDR3: TGTGCCAGCAGCTTAGGCTTCTCGCGCGGCTCCTACAATGAGCAGTTCTTC. As protein: CASSLGFSRGSYNEQFF. The chain employs TRBV7-9 and TRBJ2-1; D not resolved. The CDR3 totals 17 residues. Trimming shortened V by 1 base and J by 0 bases, and 13 bases separated the two germline ends. Germline CDR1 reads SEHNR; CDR2 reads FQNEAQ (reference sequence).

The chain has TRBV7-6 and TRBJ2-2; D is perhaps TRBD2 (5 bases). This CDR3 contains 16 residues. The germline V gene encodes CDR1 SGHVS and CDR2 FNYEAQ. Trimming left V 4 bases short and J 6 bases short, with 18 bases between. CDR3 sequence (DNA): TGTGCCAGCAGCTCCGCCCCCCCGGGGATACCCGGGGAGCTGTTTTTT. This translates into CASSSAPPGIPGELFF.

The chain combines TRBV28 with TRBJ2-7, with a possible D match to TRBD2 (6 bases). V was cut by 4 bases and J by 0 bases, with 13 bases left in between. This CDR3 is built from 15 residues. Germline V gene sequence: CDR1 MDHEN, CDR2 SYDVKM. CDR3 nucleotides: TGTGCCAGCAGTTCCCCTGGCGGGACCTCCTACGAGCAGTACTTC. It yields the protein CASSSPGGTSYEQYF.

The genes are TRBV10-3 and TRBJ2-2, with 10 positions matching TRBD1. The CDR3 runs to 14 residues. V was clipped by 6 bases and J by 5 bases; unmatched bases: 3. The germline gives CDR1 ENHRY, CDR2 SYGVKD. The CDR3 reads CAIRAGQGTGELFF. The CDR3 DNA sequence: TGTGCCATCAGAGCGGGACAGGGGACCGGGGAGCTGTTTTTT.

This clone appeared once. This CDR3 reads CASSRDRGDEKLFF. DNA of the CDR3: TGTGCCAGCAGCCGCGACAGGGGAGACGAAAAACTGTTTTTT. V is TRBV7-9 and J is TRBJ1-4; 8 bases match TRBD1. V shed 5 bases, J shed 8 bases, and the junction held 7 bases outside the gene matches. The germline V gene encodes CDR1 SEHNR and CDR2 FQNEAQ (reference sequence). The CDR3 consists of 14 residues.

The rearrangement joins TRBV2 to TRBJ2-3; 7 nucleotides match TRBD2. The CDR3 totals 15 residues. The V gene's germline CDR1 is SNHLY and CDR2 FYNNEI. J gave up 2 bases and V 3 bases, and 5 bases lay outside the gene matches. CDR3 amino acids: CASSEASGYTDTQYF. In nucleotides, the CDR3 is TGTGCCAGCAGTGAGGCTAGCGGCTACACAGATACGCAGTATTTT.

CDR3 sequence: CASSWDSLSDNEQFF. CDR3 nucleotides: TGTGCCAGCAGCTGGGACTCTCTTAGCGACAATGAGCAGTTCTTC. V gene TRBV13 combines with J gene TRBJ2-1; the D gene is possibly TRBD2 (6 bases). V lost 4 bases and J lost 5, with 15 bases in between. CDR1 and CDR2 from the germline V gene are PRHDT and FYEKMQ (reference sequence). The CDR3 has 15 amino acids.

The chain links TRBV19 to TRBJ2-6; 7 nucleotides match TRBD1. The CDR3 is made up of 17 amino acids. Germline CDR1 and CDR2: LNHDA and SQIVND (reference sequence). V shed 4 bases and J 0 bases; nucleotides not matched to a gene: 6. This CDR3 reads CASSKRDSGSGANVLTF. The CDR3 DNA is TGTGCCAGTAGTAAACGGGACAGCGGCTCTGGGGCCAACGTCCTGACTTTC.

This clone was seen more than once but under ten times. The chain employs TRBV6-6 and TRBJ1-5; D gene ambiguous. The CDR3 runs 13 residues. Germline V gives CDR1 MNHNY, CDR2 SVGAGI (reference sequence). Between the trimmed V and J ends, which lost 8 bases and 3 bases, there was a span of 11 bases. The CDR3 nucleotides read TGTGCCAGCGGGATGCAGAACAATCAGCCCCAGCATTTT. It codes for CASGMQNNQPQHF.

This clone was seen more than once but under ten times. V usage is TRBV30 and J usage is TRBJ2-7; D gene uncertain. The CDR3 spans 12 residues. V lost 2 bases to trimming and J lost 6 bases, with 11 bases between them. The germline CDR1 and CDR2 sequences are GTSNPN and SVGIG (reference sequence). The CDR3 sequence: CAWSPSASEQYF. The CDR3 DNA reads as TGTGCCTGGAGTCCCTCGGCTAGCGAGCAGTACTTC.

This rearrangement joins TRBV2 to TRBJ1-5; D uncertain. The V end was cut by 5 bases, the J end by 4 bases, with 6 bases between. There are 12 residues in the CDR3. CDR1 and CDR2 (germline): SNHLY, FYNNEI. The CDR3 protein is CASSQQNQPQHF. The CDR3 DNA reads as TGTGCCAGCAGTCAGCAAAATCAGCCCCAGCATTTT.